These 8 T cell receptor beta chains were sequenced from one sample in a study of blood T cell repertoires in COVID-19. The table came from immunoSEQ multiplex PCR; TCRdb's copy has only in-frame clones and leaves some out. The sample lists tens of thousands of clones; roughly 85% were seen once. Material for sequencing was peripheral blood. The receptors here all came from a man aged 60 to 69 with acute or convalescent COVID-19.

The rearrangement joins TRBV4-3 to TRBJ2-7, with a possible D match to TRBD1 (6 bases). Germline CDR1 and CDR2: LGHNA and YSLEER. CDR3 length equals 15 residues. Trimming cost V 4 bases and J 0 bases, with 13 bases left between them. This CDR3 is CASSLTRDNSYEQYF. CDR3 nucleotides: TGCGCCAGCAGCCTAACCCGGGACAACTCCTACGAGCAGTACTTC.

The rearrangement uses TRBV7-2 and TRBJ1-1; tentative D call: TRBD1 (5 bases). The CDR3 has 14 residues. The germline V and J ends were trimmed by 1 base and 4 bases, with 10 bases remaining between them. Germline lookup yields CDR1 SGHTA and CDR2 FQGNSA. The CDR3 nucleotides read TGTGCCAGCAGCTTAGTAGCAGGGATCACTGAAGCTTTCTTT. Its protein is CASSLVAGITEAFF.

J is TRBJ1-1 and V is TRBV6-1, with a possible D match to TRBD1 (5 bases). This CDR3 is 17 amino acids long. In germline, CDR1 is MNHNS, CDR2 SASEGT. Deletions cut 0 bases from V and 1 base from J, with 15 bases between. This CDR3 reads CASSEAPWGGWNTEAFF. The CDR3, as DNA: TGTGCCAGCAGTGAAGCGCCCTGGGGGGGTTGGAACACTGAAGCTTTCTTT.

This clone was detected once. The chain combines TRBV5-4 with TRBJ1-4, with 10 bases matching TRBD1. Trimming cost V 0 bases and J 8 bases; bases outside gene matches: 7. The CDR3 consists of 16 residues. CDR1 is SGHNT, CDR2 YYREEE, per germline (reference sequence). The CDR3 DNA reads TGTGCCAGCAGCTTGGCCTCGGACAGGGGGAGGGAAAAACTGTTTTTT. Encoded protein: CASSLASDRGREKLFF. The complete variable domain, with remaining parts taken from reference TRBV5-4 and TRBJ1-4, reads ETGVTQSPTHLIKTRGQQVTLRCSSQSGHNTVSWYQQALGQGPQFIFQYYREEENGRGNFPPRFSGLQFPNYSSELNVNALELDDSALYLCASSLASDRGREKLFFGSGTQLSVL.

The chain employs TRBV7-9 and TRBJ1-2; D possibly corresponds to TRBD1 (5 bases). This CDR3 is 15 amino acids long. From germline, CDR1 is SEHNR and CDR2 FQNEAQ (reference sequence). Trimming removed 1 base at V and 8 bases at J, with 17 bases between. CDR3 in amino acids: CASSLVPLTAGGYTF. The CDR3 DNA reads as TGTGCCAGCAGCTTAGTGCCCCTTACCGCAGGGGGCTACACCTTC.

The V and J genes are TRBV30 and TRBJ1-5, with 8 nucleotides matching TRBD1. Germline CDR1 is GTSNPN and CDR2 is SVGIG (reference sequence). Trimming took 1 base from V and 6 from J; bases not matched to a gene: 11. The CDR3 totals 16 residues. CDR3 protein: CAWSAPPQGAIQPQHF. In DNA form, the CDR3 reads TGTGCCTGGAGTGCGCCTCCCCAGGGGGCGATTCAGCCCCAGCATTTT. Filled out from reference TRBV30 and TRBJ1-5, the complete variable domain reads SQTIHQWPATLVQPVGSPLSLECTVEGTSNPNLYWYRQAAGRGLQLLFYSVGIGQISSEVPQNLSASRPQDRQFILSSKKLLLSDSGFYLCAWSAPPQGAIQPQHFGDGTRLSIL.

V gene TRBV19 combines with J gene TRBJ1-5; D unclear. CDR1 and CDR2 (germline): LNHDA, SQIVND (reference sequence). Trimming removed 3 bases from V and 6 bases from J, with 9 bases in between. CDR3 length: 13 residues. This CDR3 reads CASSIRGSQPQHF. For the CDR3, the DNA is TGTGCCAGTAGTATCCGGGGTAGTCAGCCCCAGCATTTT.

J is TRBJ2-5 and V is TRBV27, with 10 bases lining up with TRBD2. The length of the CDR3 is 17 residues. V dropped 8 bases and J dropped 3; count of bases not matched to a gene: 15. Germline V gene sequence: CDR1 MNHEY, CDR2 SMNVEV (reference sequence). The CDR3 region is CASGLGAGGLLEETQYF. CDR3 sequence (DNA): TGTGCCAGCGGCTTGGGAGCGGGGGGGCTATTGGAAGAGACCCAGTACTTC.